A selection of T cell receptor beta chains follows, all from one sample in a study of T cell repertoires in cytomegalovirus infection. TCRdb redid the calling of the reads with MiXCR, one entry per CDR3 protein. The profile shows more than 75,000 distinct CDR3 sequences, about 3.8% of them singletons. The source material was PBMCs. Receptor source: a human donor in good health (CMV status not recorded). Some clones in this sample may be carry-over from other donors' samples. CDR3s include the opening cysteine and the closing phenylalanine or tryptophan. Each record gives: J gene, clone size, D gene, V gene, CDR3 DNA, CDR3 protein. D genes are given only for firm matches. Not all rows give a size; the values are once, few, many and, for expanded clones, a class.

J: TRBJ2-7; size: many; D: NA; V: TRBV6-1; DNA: TGTGCCAGCAGTGAAACGCAGGGTTGGATAAACGAGCAGTACTTC; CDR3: CASSETQGWINEQYF
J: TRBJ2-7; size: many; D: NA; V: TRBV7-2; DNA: TGTGCCAGCAGCTTAGTGTCTGGCAGTAAGGGAGACGAGCAGTACTTC; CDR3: CASSLVSGSKGDEQYF
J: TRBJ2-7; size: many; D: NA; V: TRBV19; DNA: TGTGCCAGTAGTGACCCGGGACGGCTCTACGAGCAGTACTTC; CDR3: CASSDPGRLYEQYF
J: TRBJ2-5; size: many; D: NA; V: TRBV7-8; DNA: TGTGCCAGCAGCTCAAGACAGATCGAGACCCAGTACTTC; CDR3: CASSSRQIETQYF
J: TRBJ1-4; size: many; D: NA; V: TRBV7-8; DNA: TGTGCCAGCAGCTTAGATTCAGGGCCCTCCAATGAAAAACTGTTTTTT; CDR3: CASSLDSGPSNEKLFF
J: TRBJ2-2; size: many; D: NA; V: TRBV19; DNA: TGTGCCAGTAGTATTCGCAGCAGCAACACCGGGGAGCTGTTTTTT; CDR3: CASSIRSSNTGELFF
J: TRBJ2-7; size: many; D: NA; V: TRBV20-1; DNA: TGCAGTGCTAGAGTCGGGGGAGGACCCGAGCAGTACTTC; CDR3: CSARVGGGPEQYF
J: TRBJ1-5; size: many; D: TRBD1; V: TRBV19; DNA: TGTGCCAGTAGTATCTGGGGACAGGGGGTCAATCAGCCCCAGCATTTT; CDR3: CASSIWGQGVNQPQHF
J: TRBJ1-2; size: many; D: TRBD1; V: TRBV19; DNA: TGTGCCAGTAGTACTACAGGGGACTATGGCTACACCTTC; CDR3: CASSTTGDYGYTF
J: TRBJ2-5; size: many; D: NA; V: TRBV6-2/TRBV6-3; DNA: TGTGCCAGCAAGAAGGAGACCCAGTACTTC; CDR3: CASKKETQYF
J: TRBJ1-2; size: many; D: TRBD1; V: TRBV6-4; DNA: TGTGCCAGCAGTTCGACAGGGACGGATGGCTACACCTTC; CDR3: CASSSTGTDGYTF
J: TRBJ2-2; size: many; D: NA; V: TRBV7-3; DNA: TGTGCCAGCAGCCCCTCGGGAACCGTAAACACCGGGGAGCTGTTTTTT; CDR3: CASSPSGTVNTGELFF
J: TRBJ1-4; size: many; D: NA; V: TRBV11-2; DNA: TGTGCCAGCAGCCCCAGTCCCGGGGCGGGGAAACTGTTTTTT; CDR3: CASSPSPGAGKLFF
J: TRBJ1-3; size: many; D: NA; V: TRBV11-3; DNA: TGTGCCAGCAGCTTAGGCTCCGGGACTTCGAACACCATATATTTT; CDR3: CASSLGSGTSNTIYF
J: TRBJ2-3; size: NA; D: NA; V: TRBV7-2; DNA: TGTGCCAGCAGCTTAGCAGGGGCGGGACTTAGCACAGATACGCAGTATTTT; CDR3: CASSLAGAGLSTDTQYF
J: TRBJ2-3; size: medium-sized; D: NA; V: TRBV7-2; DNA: TGTGCCAGCAGCTTATTTGGCCCAAGCACAGATACGCAGTATTTT; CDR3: CASSLFGPSTDTQYF
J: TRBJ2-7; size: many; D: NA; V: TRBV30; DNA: TGTGCCCACGGGGGAGGCATCGTTCCCGAGCAGTACTTC; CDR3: CAHGGGIVPEQYF
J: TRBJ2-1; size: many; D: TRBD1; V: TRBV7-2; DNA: TGTGCCAGCAGCCCAAGGGACAGACCCCCCTCCTACAATGAGCAGTTCTTC; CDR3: CASSPRDRPPSYNEQFF
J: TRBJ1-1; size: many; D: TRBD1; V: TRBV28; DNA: TGTGCCAGCAGTTTTACAGGACAGGGAGGACCGAACACTGAAGCTTTCTTT; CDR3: CASSFTGQGGPNTEAFF
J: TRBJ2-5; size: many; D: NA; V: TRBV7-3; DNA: TGTGCCAGCAGCTTAAACCCGGCGGGGACCCAGTACTTC; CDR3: CASSLNPAGTQYF
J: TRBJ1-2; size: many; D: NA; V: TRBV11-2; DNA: TGTGCCAGCAGCTTAGATCGGAGATCTGATGGCTACACCTTC; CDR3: CASSLDRRSDGYTF
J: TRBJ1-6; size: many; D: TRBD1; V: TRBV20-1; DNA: TGCAGTGCTAGTAGTGGGACAGTGGATTCACCCCTCCACTTT; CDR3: CSASSGTVDSPLHF
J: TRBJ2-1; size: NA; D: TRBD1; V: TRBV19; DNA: TGTGCCAGTAGTGTCACAGGGGATTCCTACAATGAGCAGTTCTTC; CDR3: CASSVTGDSYNEQFF
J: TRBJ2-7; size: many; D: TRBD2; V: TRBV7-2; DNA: TGTGCCAGCAGCTGGACTAGCGGCGATACCTACGAGCAGTACTTC; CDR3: CASSWTSGDTYEQYF
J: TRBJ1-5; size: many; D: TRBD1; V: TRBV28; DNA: TGTGCCAGCAGTTCAGGACAGGATAGATGGCCCCAGCATTTT; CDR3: CASSSGQDRWPQHF
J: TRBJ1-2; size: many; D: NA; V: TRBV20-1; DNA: TGCAGTGCTAGTGGAGGGGATGATGGCTACACCTTC; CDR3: CSASGGDDGYTF
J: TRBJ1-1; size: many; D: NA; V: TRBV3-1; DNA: TGTGCCAGCAGCCGGACACAGAACACTGAAGCTTTCTTT; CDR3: CASSRTQNTEAFF
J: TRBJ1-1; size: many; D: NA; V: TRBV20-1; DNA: TGCAGTGCTAGATACAGGGCTAAGAACACTGAAGCTTTCTTT; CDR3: CSARYRAKNTEAFF
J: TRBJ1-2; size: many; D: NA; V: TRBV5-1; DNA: TGCGCCAGCAGTCTTACAGGGCTAGAGGGCTATGGCTACACCTTC; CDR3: CASSLTGLEGYGYTF